Below, 28 T cell receptor beta chains from the same sample are listed, as sequenced in a study of cytomegalovirus exposure and HLA in healthy donors (dated by TCRdb to between 2016 and 2019). Library method: the immunoSEQ multiplex PCR assay. A mixture of 60 forward primers for TCR Vbeta segments and 13 reverse primers for TCR Jbeta segments was used in the multiplex PCR. In TCRdb, the immuneACCESS table is reduced to in-frame sequences with V and J assigned. These tables do not hold every clone; where another copy was compared, an unresolved V gene accounts for under half, and the others remain unexplained. The sample profile shows approximately 89,000 clones; roughly four fifths of them were found once. Roughly 3.7% of the sample is held by the ten biggest clonotypes. The sample consisted of PBMCs. These receptors were collected from a man aged 30 to 39 in good health and CMV-seronegative.

This chain uses TRBV10-3 with TRBJ1-1; the match to TRBD1 covers 12 bases. V lost 7 bases and J lost 1; bases outside the gene matches: 13. The CDR3 is 18 amino acids. Germline values: CDR1 ENHRY, CDR2 SYGVKD. The CDR3 nucleotides read TGTGCCATCAAGGGCGGGACCGGGACAGGGGGCCGGAACACTGAAGCTTTCTTT. It translates to CAIKGGTGTGGRNTEAFF.

V is TRBV9 and J is TRBJ2-1; 8 nucleotides align to TRBD1. The junction had 2 bases not matched to a gene; V was cut back by 3 bases and J by 0 bases. Germline V gives CDR1 SGDLS, CDR2 YYNGEE. The CDR3 sequence is 15 residues long. The CDR3 nucleotides are TGTGCCAGCAGCGGGACAGGGAGCTCCTACAATGAGCAGTTCTTC. This sequence encodes CASSGTGSSYNEQFF. The full variable domain, completed using reference TRBV9 and TRBJ2-1, is DSGVTQTPKHLITATGQRVTLRCSPRSGDLSVYWYQQSLDQGLQFLIQYYNGEERAKGNILERFSAQQFPDLHSELNLSSLELGDSALYFCASSGTGSSYNEQFFGPGTRLTVL.

The rearrangement uses TRBV10-3 and TRBJ2-1; D is possibly TRBD1 (5 bases). The germline V gene has CDR1 ENHRY and CDR2 SYGVKD. The CDR3 spans 14 residues. The ends were cut back, 6 bases at V and 2 bases at J, with 11 bases in the middle. The CDR3 here is CAIRDQGPYNEQFF. The CDR3 coding sequence is TGTGCCATCAGGGATCAGGGCCCCTACAATGAGCAGTTCTTC.

This clone was recorded only once. The J gene is TRBJ2-3, the V gene TRBV11-2; a possible D gene is TRBD2 (6 bases). Trimming left V 5 bases short and J 5 bases short, with 14 bases between. Germline V CDR1 and CDR2: SGHAT, FQNNGV. CDR3 length: 14 amino acids. The CDR3 here is CASSKEVGRDTQYF. In nucleotides, the CDR3 is TGTGCCAGCAGCAAAGAAGTCGGGAGAGATACGCAGTATTTT.

This sequence joins TRBV4-3 and TRBJ2-7, with 8 bases aligning to TRBD2. The V segment lost 4 bases and the J segment 4 bases; nucleotides outside the gene matches: 9. The CDR3 covers 15 residues. CDR1 is LGHNA and CDR2 is YSLEER in the germline V gene. The CDR3 DNA reads TGCGCCAGCAGCCCGGCCGGGGGGGCTGGATACGAGCAGTACTTC. This translates into CASSPAGGAGYEQYF.

The rearrangement links TRBV4-1 to TRBJ2-2; D is perhaps TRBD1 (6 bases). Germline V gene data show CDR1 as MGHRA and CDR2 as YSYEKL. The CDR3 runs to 18 residues. Trimming shortened V by 4 bases and J by 1 base, and 19 bases separated the two germline ends. This CDR3 reads CASSPLLLDRMNTGELFF. The CDR3, as DNA: TGCGCCAGCAGCCCGCTTTTATTAGACAGGATGAACACCGGGGAGCTGTTTTTT.

The chain joins TRBV27 to TRBJ2-7, with TRBD1 matching over 7 bases. After removal of 3 bases from V and 3 bases from J, the junction contained 5 bases not matched to a gene. This CDR3 is 14 amino acids long. CDR1 is MNHEY, CDR2 SMNVEV, per germline (reference sequence). CDR3 region: CASSFTRDSYEQYF. The DNA of the CDR3 is TGTGCCAGCAGTTTCACCCGGGACAGCTACGAGCAGTACTTC.

The chain joins TRBV7-6 to TRBJ2-6, with D tentatively TRBD2 (7 bases). Germline V gene sequence: CDR1 SGHVS, CDR2 FNYEAQ. V lost 5 bases and J lost 1, with 15 bases in between. The CDR3 length is 17 residues. In DNA, the CDR3 is TGTGCCAGCAGCCAAAGGGGGGAGGGGTCTGGGGCCAACGTCCTGACTTTC. Translating gives CASSQRGEGSGANVLTF.

The rearrangement links TRBV7-2 to TRBJ2-2, with D hard to call. V shed 5 bases and J shed 1 base, with 5 bases lying between them. CDR1 is SGHTA and CDR2 is FQGNSA in the germline V gene. The CDR3 consists of 13 residues. Written as DNA, the CDR3 is TGTGCCAGCAGCCCCAGGAACACCGGGGAGCTGTTTTTT. Translating it yields CASSPRNTGELFF.

The chain carries TRBV19 and TRBJ1-1, with 7 bases matching TRBD1. The CDR3 spans 16 residues. The J segment lost 5 bases and the V segment lost 0 bases, leaving 9 bases of the junction unmatched. Germline V gives CDR1 LNHDA, CDR2 SQIVND (reference sequence). The CDR3 sequence is CASSIDRRGLSTEAFF. CDR3 in DNA: TGTGCCAGTAGTATAGATCGGAGGGGGCTGAGTACTGAAGCTTTCTTT.

This clone occurred once. This chain connects TRBV9 to TRBJ1-6; 7 bases agree with TRBD1. The CDR3 is 15 residues long. V was clipped by 0 bases and J by 8 bases; unmatched bases: 5. CDR1 and CDR2 from the germline V gene are SGDLS and YYNGEE. This CDR3 reads CASSVVGGTDSPLHF. In nucleotides, the CDR3 is TGTGCCAGCAGCGTAGTAGGGGGCACAGATTCACCCCTCCACTTT.

V gene TRBV11-3 combines with J gene TRBJ2-2; 7 positions agree with TRBD1. The CDR3 covers 17 residues. With V trimmed by 0 bases and J by 0 bases, 4 bases remained unmatched. CDR1 and CDR2 from the germline V gene are SGHNT and YENEEA. In DNA form, the CDR3 reads TGTGCCAGCAGCTTAGATCAAGGGGGCACGAACACCGGGGAGCTGTTTTTT. Protein: CASSLDQGGTNTGELFF. The full variable domain, rest sourced from reference TRBV11-3 and TRBJ2-2, is EAGVVQSPRYKIIEKKQPVAFWCNPISGHNTLYWYLQNLGQGPELLIRYENEEAVDDSQLPKDRFSAERLKGVDSTLKIQPAELGDSAVYLCASSLDQGGTNTGELFFGEGSRLTVL.

Here the CDR3 reads CASTYGASGSYEQYF. The CDR3 nucleotides read TGTGCCAGTACCTACGGGGCTAGCGGGAGCTACGAGCAGTACTTC. V and J are TRBV19 and TRBJ2-7, with 10 bases that match TRBD2. Losses at the gene ends were 7 bases for V and 3 bases for J; bases not matched to a gene: 9. This CDR3 comprises 15 residues. CDR1 and CDR2 (germline): LNHDA, SQIVND (reference sequence).

This chain connects TRBV10-3 to TRBJ1-1, with D perhaps TRBD1 (6 bases). This CDR3 contains 12 residues. V was clipped by 11 bases and J by 2 bases, with 12 bases between them. The germline CDR1 and CDR2 sequences are ENHRY and SYGVKD. Here the CDR3 reads CAGRQDNTEAFF. DNA of the CDR3: TGTGCCGGTCGACAGGATAACACTGAAGCTTTCTTT.

V is TRBV5-1 and J is TRBJ2-1; 8 bases fit TRBD1. Germline V CDR1 and CDR2: SGHRS, YFSETQ. This CDR3 contains 16 residues. With V trimmed by 1 base and J by 5 bases, 8 bases remained unmatched. CDR3 nucleotide sequence: TGCGCCAGCAGCTTGAGGGGGACAGGATTTGACAATGAGCAGTTCTTC. Translating it yields CASSLRGTGFDNEQFF.

V and J are TRBV28 and TRBJ1-5; 7 bases line up with TRBD1. Germline V gene lookup returns CDR1 MDHEN and CDR2 SYDVKM. V trimming: 7 bases; J trimming: 5 bases; junction bases outside the gene matches: 11. The CDR3 consists of 15 residues. In nucleotides, the CDR3 is TGTGCCAGCACCACTGGGGGACAGAAACATCAGCCCCAGCATTTT. Protein product: CASTTGGQKHQPQHF. Full variable domain (outside the CDR3, taken from reference TRBV28 and TRBJ1-5): DVKVTQSSRYLVKRTGEKVFLECVQDMDHENMFWYRQDPGLGLRLIYFSYDVKMKEKGDIPEGYSVSREKKERFSLILESASTNQTSMYLCASTTGGQKHQPQHFGDGTRLSIL.

V and J are TRBV11-2 and TRBJ2-2, with a weak D call TRBD2 (7 bases). The CDR3 covers 16 residues. The germline gives CDR1 SGHAT, CDR2 FQNNGV. Between the trimmed V and J ends, which lost 3 bases and 2 bases, there was a span of 13 bases. The CDR3 region has the DNA TGTGCCAGCAGCTTCGGGGGAGGGGGTAACACCGGGGAGCTGTTTTTT. This codes for CASSFGGGGNTGELFF.

This clone was seen a handful of times. This chain uses TRBV10-3 with TRBJ1-2; 7 bases fit TRBD1. In germline, CDR1 is ENHRY, CDR2 SYGVKD. The CDR3 covers 14 residues. V lost 3 bases to trimming and J lost 8 bases; unmatched junction nucleotides: 9. The CDR3 spells CAISDSRGPVGYTF. The CDR3 bases are TGTGCCATCAGTGATTCGAGGGGGCCCGTGGGCTACACCTTC.

The chain uses TRBV28 and TRBJ1-1; TRBD1 is a possible D gene (5 bases). Germline-derived CDR1 and CDR2 are MDHEN and SYDVKM. The CDR3 contains 12 residues. Trimming removed 3 bases at V and 3 bases at J, with 5 bases between. The CDR3 loop reads CASSFRDTEAFF. The CDR3 DNA reads TGTGCCAGCAGTTTCAGGGACACTGAAGCTTTCTTT.

This chain uses TRBV5-1 with TRBJ2-7; D is possibly TRBD2 (7 bases). There are 13 residues in the CDR3. The V and J ends lost 4 bases and 3 bases respectively, with 11 bases between them. Per the germline V gene, CDR1 is SGHRS and CDR2 is YFSETQ. CDR3 coding DNA: TGCGCCAGCAGCCACAGGGAGGGCTACGAGCAGTACTTC. Translating gives CASSHREGYEQYF.

The V gene is TRBV7-2, the J gene TRBJ1-5, with D possibly matching TRBD1 (6 bases). V was shortened by 5 bases and J by 10 bases, with 12 bases between the two germline ends. The CDR3 is made up of 12 amino acids. Germline V gene data show CDR1 as SGHTA and CDR2 as FQGNSA. CDR3 sequence reads: CASSTGTFPQHF. For the CDR3, the DNA is TGTGCCAGCAGCACCGGGACATTCCCCCAGCATTTT.

The chain is built from TRBV18 and TRBJ2-7; possible D gene TRBD1, 5 bases. The germline V gene has CDR1 KGHSH and CDR2 LQKENI. CDR3 length equals 14 residues. V dropped 0 bases and J dropped 2 bases, with 8 bases sitting between them. The CDR3 DNA is TGTGCCAGCTCACCACCGCACAGGCCCTACGAGCAGTACTTC. Its translation: CASSPPHRPYEQYF. The variable domain in full, with the rest retrieved from reference TRBV18 and TRBJ2-7, is NAGVMQNPRHLVRRRGQEARLRCSPMKGHSHVYWYRQLPEEGLKFMVYLQKENIIDESGMPKERFSAEFPKEGPSILRIQQVVRGDSAAYFCASSPPHRPYEQYFGPGTRLTVT.

The CDR3 is CASSLGVAGGPSLSEQYF. CDR3 DNA sequence: TGTGCCAGCAGCTTGGGGGTAGCGGGAGGGCCTTCGTTATCCGAGCAGTACTTC. This rearrangement joins TRBV5-6 to TRBJ2-5; 11 bases agree with TRBD2. With the DNA end fitting TRBJ2-7 better, the J assignment may be wrong. CDR3 size: 18 residues. Per germline, CDR1 SGHDT and CDR2 YYEEEE.

The rearrangement links TRBV18 to TRBJ2-2, with TRBD1 matching 9 bases. The germline CDR1 and CDR2 sequences are KGHSH and LQKENI. J gave up 1 base and V 4 bases, and 4 bases lay outside the gene matches. This CDR3 region has 16 residues. In DNA, the CDR3 is TGTGCCAGCTCACTACAGGGGGCACTGAACACCGGGGAGCTGTTTTTT. This encodes CASSLQGALNTGELFF.

The CDR3: CASSFAGDYEQYF. The DNA for the CDR3 is TGTGCCAGCAGCTTCGCAGGGGACTACGAGCAGTACTTC. The chain is built from TRBV7-2 and TRBJ2-7; D might be TRBD1 (6 bases). Trimming cost V 3 bases and J 3 bases, with 9 bases left between them. Germline CDR1 and CDR2: SGHTA and FQGNSA. There are 13 residues in the CDR3.

This clone was seen once. CDR3 in amino acids: CSVEDLSGLAGGYNEQFF. CDR3 DNA: TGCAGCGTTGAAGATCTGAGTGGGCTAGCGGGGGGTTACAATGAGCAGTTCTTC. The chain carries TRBV29-1 and TRBJ2-1; 11 bases match TRBD2. Germline-derived CDR1 and CDR2 are SQVTM and ANQGSEA. This CDR3 has 18 amino acids. After removal of 0 bases from V and 4 bases from J, the junction contained 11 bases not matched to a gene.

This chain links TRBV19 with TRBJ2-1, with 8 bases aligning to TRBD2. With V trimmed by 4 bases and J by 7 bases, 9 bases remained unmatched. This CDR3 region has 15 residues. Germline CDR1 and CDR2: LNHDA and SQIVND (reference sequence). This chain's CDR3 is CASSTSGYGGNEQFF. CDR3 nucleotide sequence: TGTGCCAGTAGTACTAGCGGGTATGGGGGGAATGAGCAGTTCTTC.

This chain connects TRBV18 to TRBJ2-3, with 8 bases lining up with TRBD2. This CDR3 is 15 amino acids long. Germline-derived CDR1 and CDR2 are KGHSH and LQKENI. With V trimmed by 4 bases and J by 2 bases, 5 bases remained unmatched. CDR3 region: CASSLVAGLTDTQYF. The CDR3 bases are TGTGCCAGCTCACTCGTAGCGGGACTCACAGATACGCAGTATTTT.